Here is one T cell receptor beta chain with its context. What it binds is unknown. The assay was run at deep level. The sorted-subset replicate PCRs were given roughly 200 ng DNA, which is tens of thousands of T cell genomes. Libraries were prepared by immunoSEQ multiplex PCR; TCRdb keeps only in-frame clonotypes and omits some of them. The table includes 640,000 or so clones, less than 80% detected once. The sample belongs to a study of shared clonotypes between healthy human individuals. Looking at the study overall: CD8 memory received one plate per donor, CD8 naive two, CD4 memory three and CD4 naive three. General study findings and limits: The sharing of 4% to 5.5% of naive CD4 clonotypes was seen across a few donors.

The sequence was collected from a woman between 25 and 40 years old in good health. Sequencing was performed on memory CD4+ T cells sorted from blood. The subset was: CD45RA-negative fraction.

CDR3: CASSTRTGAYGYTF. The CDR3 DNA reads as TGCGCCAGCAGCACCCGGACAGGGGCCTATGGCTACACCTTC. The V gene is TRBV5-1, the J gene TRBJ1-2; 9 bases map to TRBD1. V dropped 4 bases and J dropped 4; count of bases not matched to a gene: 5. Looked up from germline, CDR1 is SGHRS and CDR2 is YFSETQ. CDR3 length: 14 amino acids.